One and the same sample provided the 14 T cell receptor beta chains below, sequenced in a study of T cells in Graves' hyperthyroidism and ophthalmopathy. Amplified regions were TCR beta CDR3 sequences from RNA transcripts. An initial round of RT-PCR targeting the TCR CDR3 relied on the HTBI primer set. TCRdb processed the multiplex PCR reads anew with MiXCR; each CDR3 protein has one entry. Altogether 450,000 to 500,000 distinct CDR3 sequences are present, 20% to 25% being singletons, with the ten largest covering 45% to 50%. Sequencing used blood. These TCRs come from a woman between 70 and 85 years old with Graves' ophthalmopathy.

The chain recombines TRBV3-1 with TRBJ1-2; 7 bases fit TRBD1. The ends lost 4 bases at V and 4 bases at J; junction bases unmatched: 9. This CDR3 is 15 amino acids long. CDR1 and CDR2 from the germline V gene are LGHDT and YNNKEL (reference sequence). CDR3 region: CASSRRQGVLYGYTF. The CDR3 DNA reads TGTGCCAGCAGCCGAAGACAGGGCGTTCTCTATGGCTACACCTTC.

On this clonotype: A much larger clone lies a single base off, so this may be a read error. The V call is TRBV11-2, the J call TRBJ2-7; TRBD1 matches at 7 bases. TRBJ2-1 explains the end of the DNA better; the J call may be wrong. The CDR3 is made up of 13 amino acids. Germline-derived CDR1 and CDR2 are SGHAT and FQNNGV. CDR3 coding DNA: TGTGCCAGCCTACAGGGGAGCTACGATGAGCAGTTCTTC. Translating gives CASLQGSYDEQFF.

The chain uses TRBV27 and TRBJ1-5; TRBD1 aligns across 7 bases. CDR1 is MNHEY, CDR2 SMNVEV, per germline (reference sequence). V was pared by 1 base and J by 0 bases, with 3 bases of the junction left unmatched. This CDR3 comprises 16 residues. In nucleotides, the CDR3 is TGTGCCAGCAGTTTATATGGGACAGATAGCAATCAGCCCCAGCATTTT. This encodes CASSLYGTDSNQPQHF.

This clonotype was detected many times. The chain joins TRBV12-3 or TRBV12-4 to TRBJ2-1; D may be TRBD2 (7 bases). The CDR3 is 15 residues long. Trimming removed 6 bases from V and 8 bases from J, with 20 bases in between. CDR3 DNA sequence: TGTGCCAGCAGACCCGGGGGCGGGAGCCGGGATGAGCAGTTCTTC. Amino acid sequence: CASRPGGGSRDEQFF.

This clonotype was observed a handful of times. This chain uses TRBV29-1 with TRBJ1-2; D is ambiguous. The ends were cut back, 6 bases at V and 8 bases at J, with 19 bases in the middle. Germline V gene lookup returns CDR1 SQVTM and CDR2 ANQGSEA. This CDR3 has 13 amino acids. The CDR3 sequence: CSVAASAREGYTF. In DNA form, the CDR3 reads TGCAGCGTCGCCGCCTCCGCCCGTGAGGGCTACACCTTC.

The CDR3 loop is CASSFWGVGTDTQYF. As DNA, the CDR3 is TGTGCCAGCAGCTTCTGGGGGGTAGGCACAGATACGCAGTATTTT. This chain connects TRBV7-9 to TRBJ2-3; a weak D match, TRBD2 (6 bases). The CDR3 contains 15 residues. Germline V gene data show CDR1 as SEHNR and CDR2 as FQNEAQ (reference sequence). V lost 3 bases to trimming and J lost 1 base, with 11 bases between them.

This clonotype was seen a handful of times. The J gene is TRBJ2-5, the V gene TRBV18; D not resolved. V shed 3 bases and J shed 5 bases, with 7 bases lying between them. Germline V gene sequence: CDR1 KGHSH, CDR2 LQKENI. The CDR3 totals 12 residues. CDR3 residues: CASSPLLETQYF. CDR3 coding DNA: TGTGCCAGCTCACCGTTATTGGAGACCCAGTACTTC.

Ten or more counts support this clonotype. The rearrangement joins TRBV10-3 to TRBJ2-7, with 10 bases aligning to TRBD1. J gave up 5 bases and V 4 bases, and 5 bases lay outside the gene matches. The germline V gene has CDR1 ENHRY and CDR2 SYGVKD. The CDR3 is made up of 14 amino acids. The CDR3 spells CAISVRDRGNEQYF. CDR3 DNA sequence: TGTGCCATCAGTGTCCGGGACAGGGGCAACGAGCAGTACTTC.

This clonotype was detected ten times or more. The V call is TRBV28, the J call TRBJ2-5; 9 bases fit TRBD1. CDR3 length: 14 residues. Trimming took 7 bases from V and 5 from J; bases not matched to a gene: 8. Germline CDR1 is MDHEN and CDR2 is SYDVKM. The CDR3 reads CASIRTGDAETQYF. The CDR3 DNA reads TGTGCCAGCATCAGGACAGGGGATGCGGAGACCCAGTACTTC.

The V call is TRBV5-1, the J call TRBJ1-2; D not resolved. Trimming stripped 3 bases from V and 2 bases from J, with 11 bases between. Looked up from germline, CDR1 is SGHRS and CDR2 is YFSETQ. The CDR3 extends over 14 amino acids. For the CDR3, the DNA is TGCGCCAGCAGCTACGGCAGTAACAACTATGGCTACACCTTC. Translating gives CASSYGSNNYGYTF.

The genes are TRBV10-3 and TRBJ2-1; the match to TRBD2 covers 7 bases. This CDR3 is 15 amino acids long. V lost 4 bases and J lost 6; bases outside the gene matches: 9. The V gene's germline CDR1 is ENHRY and CDR2 SYGVKD. CDR3 residues: CAISGGREGGNEQFF. DNA for the CDR3: TGTGCCATCAGTGGGGGGAGGGAGGGAGGCAATGAGCAGTTCTTC.

Only a few counts were recorded for this clonotype. As DNA, the CDR3 is TGCAGTGCTACCGGACTAGCGGGAGGGAATGGGGAGACCCAGTACTTC. As protein: CSATGLAGGNGETQYF. The rearrangement joins TRBV20-1 to TRBJ2-5; 15 bases align to TRBD2. The CDR3 is made up of 16 amino acids. The junction had 8 bases not matched to a gene; V was cut back by 4 bases and J by 5 bases. Germline V gene sequence: CDR1 DFQATT, CDR2 SNEGSKA (reference sequence).

This chain uses TRBV7-9 with TRBJ2-7; a possible D gene is TRBD1 (7 bases). Trimming stripped 3 bases from V and 4 bases from J, with 13 bases between. Germline CDR1 SEHNR, CDR2 FQNEAQ (reference sequence). The CDR3 has 14 residues. The DNA for the CDR3 is TGTGCCAGCAGCTTTGCGACAGGGACTTACGAGCAGTACTTC. Translating gives CASSFATGTYEQYF.

This clonotype turned up a few times. At one end, the junction sequence differs from germline, possibly due to a read error. V and J are TRBV28 and TRBJ2-2; no clear D. Germline assignment: CDR1 MDHEN and CDR2 SYDVKM. CDR3 length: 14 amino acids. The CDR3 is CASSHRLNTEELFF. The CDR3 DNA reads TGTGCCAGCAGCCACCGACTGAACACCGAGGAGCTGTTTTTT.